A selection of T cell receptor beta chains follows, all from one sample in a study of control samples from healthy donors and cancer patients. Libraries were prepared by immunoSEQ multiplex PCR; TCRdb keeps only in-frame clonotypes and omits some of them. The data show approximately 230,000 clones, with over 75% seen just once and 10% to 15% held by the top ten. Sequencing input: PBMCs. Receptors originate from a woman aged 55 to 70 with lung cancer. CDR3s include the opening cysteine and the closing phenylalanine or tryptophan. Each record gives: clone size, D gene, J gene, V gene, CDR3 protein, CDR3 DNA. A D gene is named only where the DNA matches it firmly. For some rows the clone size is stated as once, few or many, or as a class when expanded; others skip it.

.	.	TRBJ2-3	TRBV12-3/TRBV12-4	CASSTSDTQYF	TGTGCCAGCAGCACATCAGATACGCAGTATTTT
few	.	TRBJ2-7	TRBV6-1	CASSELNGGYPYEQYF	TGTGCCAGCAGTGAGTTGAATGGAGGGTACCCTTACGAGCAGTACTTC
.	.	TRBJ2-3	TRBV24-1	CATSSGAPTDTQYF	TGTGCCACCAGTTCCGGAGCCCCCACAGATACGCAGTATTTT
.	.	TRBJ1-2	TRBV10-2	CASSVRHGDGYTF	TGCGCCAGCAGTGTGCGGCACGGAGATGGCTACACCTTC
.	.	TRBJ1-5	TRBV28	CASSTSNQPQHF	TGTGCCAGCAGTACTAGCAATCAGCCCCAGCATTTT
.	.	TRBJ2-1	TRBV2	CASSITRDNEQFF	TGTGCCAGCAGCATTACTAGAGACAATGAGCAGTTCTTC
.	TRBD1	TRBJ1-6	TRBV3-1/TRBV3-2	CASSQDGTGGSPLHF	TGTGCCAGCAGCCAAGATGGGACAGGGGGGTCACCCCTCCACTTT
.	TRBD1	TRBJ1-2	TRBV6-5	CASSRDRGNYGYTF	TGTGCCAGCAGTCGGGACAGGGGTAACTATGGCTACACCTTC
.	.	TRBJ1-1	TRBV7-3	CASSLTGPNTEAFF	TGTGCCAGCAGCTTAACGGGACCCAACACTGAAGCTTTCTTT
.	TRBD1	TRBJ2-6	TRBV11-2	CASSTTLAQGARGANVLTF	TGTGCCAGCAGCACCACTTTGGCTCAGGGGGCGCGTGGGGCCAACGTCCTGACTTTC
.	.	TRBJ1-3	TRBV19	CASSTVFSGNTIYF	TGTGCCAGTAGCACGGTCTTCTCTGGAAACACCATATATTTT
.	TRBD2	TRBJ2-5	TRBV5-1	CASSVGLAGGGTQYF	TGCGCCAGCAGCGTTGGACTAGCGGGGGGTGGGACCCAGTACTTC
.	.	TRBJ1-2	TRBV18	CASSLDSNYGYTF	TGTGCCAGCTCCCTGGACAGTAACTATGGCTACACCTTC
.	.	TRBJ1-1	TRBV30	CAWSVSEAFF	TGTGCCTGGAGTGTATCGGAAGCTTTCTTT
.	.	TRBJ2-2	TRBV11-2	CASTRAMKDTGELFF	TGTGCCAGCACCCGAGCAATGAAGGACACCGGGGAGCTGTTTTTT
.	.	TRBJ2-7	TRBV11-2	CASSLWSSYEQYF	TGTGCCAGCAGCTTATGGAGCTCCTACGAGCAGTACTTC
.	.	TRBJ2-3	TRBV6-5	CASSPGPRSTDTQYF	TGTGCCAGCAGCCCGGGACCGAGAAGCACAGATACGCAGTATTTT
.	TRBD2	TRBJ2-3	TRBV2	CASRSRAGGPLDTQYF	TGTGCCAGCAGAAGTCGGGCGGGAGGGCCCTTAGATACGCAGTATTTT
.	.	TRBJ1-3	TRBV4-1	CASSQDAGSPKRNTIYF	TGCGCCAGCAGCCAAGATGCGGGATCACCCAAGAGAAACACCATATATTTT
.	.	TRBJ2-7	TRBV9	CASSVGAGGPYEQYF	TGTGCCAGCAGCGTTGGCGCAGGGGGGCCCTACGAGCAGTACTTC
.	.	TRBJ2-7	TRBV6-5	CASISPANTEQYF	TGTGCCAGCATTTCACCTGCCAATACGGAGCAGTACTTC
.	.	TRBJ1-1	TRBV11-1	CASSLDPGMRTEAFF	TGTGCCAGCAGCTTAGATCCGGGTATGCGCACTGAAGCTTTCTTT
.	.	TRBJ2-5	TRBV28	CASTSPRGVRETQYF	TGTGCCAGCACTTCTCCCAGGGGGGTTCGGGAGACCCAGTACTTC
.	TRBD1	TRBJ2-3	TRBV9	CASSVTITLGQGRTDTQYF	TGTGCCAGCAGCGTAACCATAACCTTGGGACAGGGCAGGACAGATACGCAGTATTTT